This entry lists 2 T cell receptor beta chains sequenced from one sample in a study of patients and donors after allogeneic stem cell transplantation. Each CDR3 protein gets one entry after TCRdb re-called the RT-PCR reads with MiXCR. The repertoire holds approximately 98,000 distinct CDR3 sequences, with roughly 35% as singletons. Material for sequencing was blood, either unsorted or a sorted T cell fraction (not recorded which). These receptor sequences come from a human donor who was either an allogeneic HSCT recipient or a stem cell or donor lymphocyte infusion donor (not recorded which). It is not recorded whose cells these are; they may come from a transplant donor.

The gene calls are TRBV27 and TRBJ2-1; 11 bases map to TRBD1. Germline V gene lookup returns CDR1 MNHEY and CDR2 SMNVEV (reference sequence). The CDR3 contains 17 residues. V shed 4 bases and J 7 bases; nucleotides not matched to a gene: 12. The CDR3 spells CASSYPSGTGGYNEQFF. For the CDR3, the DNA is TGTGCCAGCAGTTACCCCTCTGGGACAGGGGGATATAATGAGCAGTTCTTC.

The CDR3 DNA is TGTGCCAGCATGCCCTGTTCACCCCTCCACTTT. Its protein product is CASMPCSPLHF. V gene TRBV6-4 combines with J gene TRBJ1-6; D unresolved. Germline loops: CDR1 MRHNA, CDR2 SNTAGT. CDR3 length equals 11 residues. The V gene lost 7 bases and the J gene lost 9 bases, with 7 bases spanning the gap.